The 2 T cell receptor beta chains below were found in one sample sequenced in a study of cytomegalovirus exposure and HLA in healthy donors. The PCR used 60 Vbeta and 13 Jbeta primers. Sequenced by immunoSEQ multiplex PCR; TCRdb stores in-frame clones only, minus some. Of about 180,000 clones listed, about 81% were seen once; the top ten hold over 1.5%. The sequencing sample was made of PBMCs. The source of these receptors is a man aged 40-50 years in good health and CMV-seronegative.

The rearrangement uses TRBV18 and TRBJ2-2, with TRBD2 matching 12 bases. The V gene's germline CDR1 is KGHSH and CDR2 LQKENI. Unmatched junction bases numbered 7, after V lost 6 bases and J lost 2 bases. CDR3 length: 17 residues. The CDR3 loop is CASSRTSGTLNTGELFF. CDR3 bases: TGTGCCAGCTCGCGGACTAGCGGGACCCTAAACACCGGGGAGCTGTTTTTT.

CDR3 in amino acids: CASSLAGQGLGEQYF. The CDR3, as DNA: TGCGCCAGCAGCTTGGCGGGACAAGGTCTGGGGGAGCAGTACTTC. The V call is TRBV5-1, the J call TRBJ2-7; perhaps TRBD1 as D (6 bases). Germline CDR1 and CDR2: SGHRS and YFSETQ. This CDR3 is built from 15 residues. The germline V and J ends were trimmed by 0 bases and 7 bases, with 17 bases remaining between them.